The clone carrying this TCR beta chain has a single count. This sample is part of a study of blood T cell repertoires in COVID-19. For the study at large: Specimens from acute and convalescent COVID-19 originated in the United States, Italy and Spain. From T cells, B-cell-depleted T cells, or PBMCs came the material, which was cDNA or gDNA.

The V gene lost 5 bases and the J gene lost 6 bases, with 12 bases spanning the gap. Germline assignment: CDR1 SGHDT and CDR2 YYEEEE. The length of the CDR3 is 13 residues. Authors' methods: It was from reference gene primer amplification that nucleated cell counts were estimated. The protocol was immunoSEQ multiplex PCR, while the TCRdb copy is restricted to in-frame clones and leaves out a portion. V, J and clone size derive from that table, while D and trimming were established from the DNA sequence. The table shows roughly 250,000 clones, with 80% to 85% occurring only once. The V and J genes are TRBV5-6 and TRBJ1-5; D is uncertain. The TCR was taken from a woman between 40 and 50 years old who had recovered from COVID-19. Source material: peripheral blood. In DNA form, the CDR3 reads TGTGCCAGCAGTAACCAGTTTGGTCAGCCCCAGCATTTT. This sequence encodes CASSNQFGQPQHF. The variable domain in full, with the rest retrieved from reference TRBV5-6 and TRBJ1-5, is DAGVTQSPTHLIKTRGQQVTLRCSPKSGHDTVSWYQQALGQGPQFIFQYYEEEERQRGNFPDRFSGHQFPNYSSELNVNALLLGDSALYLCASSNQFGQPQHFGDGTRLSIL.